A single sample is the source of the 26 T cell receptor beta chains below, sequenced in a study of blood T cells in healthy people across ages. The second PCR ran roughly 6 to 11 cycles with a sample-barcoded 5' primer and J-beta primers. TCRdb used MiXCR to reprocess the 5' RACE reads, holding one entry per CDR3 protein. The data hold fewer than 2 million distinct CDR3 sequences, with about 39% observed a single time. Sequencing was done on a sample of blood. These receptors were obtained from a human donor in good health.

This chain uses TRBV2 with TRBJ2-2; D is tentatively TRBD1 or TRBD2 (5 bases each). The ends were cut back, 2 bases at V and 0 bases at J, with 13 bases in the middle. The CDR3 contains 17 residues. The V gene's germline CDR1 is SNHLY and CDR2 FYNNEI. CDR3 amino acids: CASSEIGQGPNTGELFF. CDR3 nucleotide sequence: TGTGCCAGCAGTGAAATAGGGCAGGGACCGAACACCGGGGAGCTGTTTTTT.

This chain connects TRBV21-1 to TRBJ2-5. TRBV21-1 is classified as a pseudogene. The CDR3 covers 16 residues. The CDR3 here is CASSIPEPGYQETQYF. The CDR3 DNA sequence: TGTGCCAGCAGCATCCCCGAGCCAGGGTACCAAGAGACCCAGTACTTC.

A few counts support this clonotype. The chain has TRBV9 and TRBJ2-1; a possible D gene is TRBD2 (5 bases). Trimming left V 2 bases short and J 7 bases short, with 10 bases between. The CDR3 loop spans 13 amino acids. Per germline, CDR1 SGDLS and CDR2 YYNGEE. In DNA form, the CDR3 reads TGTGCCAGCAGCGTCGGAGGTTGGAATGAGCAGTTCTTC. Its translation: CASSVGGWNEQFF.

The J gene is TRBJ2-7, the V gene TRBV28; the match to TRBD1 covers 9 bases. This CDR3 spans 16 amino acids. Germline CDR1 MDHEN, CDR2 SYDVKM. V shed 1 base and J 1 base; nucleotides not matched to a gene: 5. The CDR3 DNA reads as TGTGCCAGCAGTTTATACAGGGGGCGAGTATCCTACGAGCAGTACTTC. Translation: CASSLYRGRVSYEQYF. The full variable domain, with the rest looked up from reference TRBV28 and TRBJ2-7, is DVKVTQSSRYLVKRTGEKVFLECVQDMDHENMFWYRQDPGLGLRLIYFSYDVKMKEKGDIPEGYSVSREKKERFSLILESASTNQTSMYLCASSLYRGRVSYEQYFGPGTRLTVT.

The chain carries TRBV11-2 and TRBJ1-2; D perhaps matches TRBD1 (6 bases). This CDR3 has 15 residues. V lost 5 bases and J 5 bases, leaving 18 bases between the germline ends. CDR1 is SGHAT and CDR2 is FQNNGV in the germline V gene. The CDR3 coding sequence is TGTGCCAGCAGCGACGCAGGGGCCAATCGATATGGCTACACCTTC. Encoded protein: CASSDAGANRYGYTF.

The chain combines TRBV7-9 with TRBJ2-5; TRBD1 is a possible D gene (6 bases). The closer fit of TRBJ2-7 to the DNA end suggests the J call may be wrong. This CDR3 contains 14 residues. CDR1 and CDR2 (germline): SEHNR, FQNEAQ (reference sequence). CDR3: CASSLVGAPFEQYF. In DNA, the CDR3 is TGTGCCAGCAGCTTAGTGGGGGCGCCTTTCGAGCAGTACTTC.

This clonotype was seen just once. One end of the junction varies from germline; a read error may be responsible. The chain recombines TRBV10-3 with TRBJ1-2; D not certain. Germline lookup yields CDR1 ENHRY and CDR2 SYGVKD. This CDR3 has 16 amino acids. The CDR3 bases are TGTGCCATCAGTGACCAGCAGGCCCCTTCTAACCATGGCTACACCTTC. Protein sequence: CAISDQQAPSNHGYTF.

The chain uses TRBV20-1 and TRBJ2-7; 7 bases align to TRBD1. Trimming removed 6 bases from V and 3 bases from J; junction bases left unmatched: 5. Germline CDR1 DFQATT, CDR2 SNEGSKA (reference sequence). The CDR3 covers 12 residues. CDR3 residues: CSARGQVYEQYF. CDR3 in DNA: TGCAGTGCCCGTGGACAGGTCTACGAGCAGTACTTC.

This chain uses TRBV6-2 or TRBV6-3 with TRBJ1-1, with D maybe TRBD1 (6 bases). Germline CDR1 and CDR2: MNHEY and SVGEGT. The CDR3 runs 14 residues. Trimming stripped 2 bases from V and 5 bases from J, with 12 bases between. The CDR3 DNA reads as TGTGCCAGCAGTTACCTGCGGGGGCAGACTGAAGCTTTCTTT. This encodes CASSYLRGQTEAFF.

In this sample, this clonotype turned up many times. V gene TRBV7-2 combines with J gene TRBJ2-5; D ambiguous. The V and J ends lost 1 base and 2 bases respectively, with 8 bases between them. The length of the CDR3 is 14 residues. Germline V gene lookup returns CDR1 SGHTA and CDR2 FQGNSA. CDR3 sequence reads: CASSLGGSQETQYF. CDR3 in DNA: TGTGCCAGCAGCTTAGGTGGCTCACAAGAGACCCAGTACTTC.

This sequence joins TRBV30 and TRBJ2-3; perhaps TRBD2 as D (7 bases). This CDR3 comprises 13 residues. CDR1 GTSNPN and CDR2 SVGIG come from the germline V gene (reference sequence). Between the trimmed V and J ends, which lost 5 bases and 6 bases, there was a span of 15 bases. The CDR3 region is CAWLRGGGDTQYF. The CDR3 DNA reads TGTGCCTGGCTGAGGGGGGGAGGGGATACGCAGTATTTT.

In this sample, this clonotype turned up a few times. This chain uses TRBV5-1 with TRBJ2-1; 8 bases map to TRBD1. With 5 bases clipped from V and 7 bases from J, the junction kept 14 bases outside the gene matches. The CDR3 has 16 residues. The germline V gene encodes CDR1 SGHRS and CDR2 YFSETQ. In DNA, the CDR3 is TGCGCCAGCAGTTGGACACCCGGGACAGGAGGGAATGAGCAGTTCTTC. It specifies CASSWTPGTGGNEQFF.

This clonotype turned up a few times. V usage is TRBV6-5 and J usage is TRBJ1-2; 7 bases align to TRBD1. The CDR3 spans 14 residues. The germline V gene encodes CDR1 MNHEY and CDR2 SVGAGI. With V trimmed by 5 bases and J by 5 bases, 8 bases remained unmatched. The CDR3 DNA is TGTGCCAGCAGTCGCCAGACAGGGACATATGGCTACACCTTC. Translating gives CASSRQTGTYGYTF.

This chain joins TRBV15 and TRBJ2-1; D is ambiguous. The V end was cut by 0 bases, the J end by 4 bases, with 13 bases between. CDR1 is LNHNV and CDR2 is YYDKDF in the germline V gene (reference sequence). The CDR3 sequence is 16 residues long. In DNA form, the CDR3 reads TGTGCCACCAGCAGAGATCCCTTCGACGAGTACAATGAGCAGTTCTTC. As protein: CATSRDPFDEYNEQFF.

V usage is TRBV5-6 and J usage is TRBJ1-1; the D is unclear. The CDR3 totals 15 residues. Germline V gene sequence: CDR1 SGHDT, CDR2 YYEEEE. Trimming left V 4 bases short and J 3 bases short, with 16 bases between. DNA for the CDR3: TGTGCCAGCAGCGCCTACGGCACGGTCTACACTGAAGCTTTCTTT. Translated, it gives CASSAYGTVYTEAFF.

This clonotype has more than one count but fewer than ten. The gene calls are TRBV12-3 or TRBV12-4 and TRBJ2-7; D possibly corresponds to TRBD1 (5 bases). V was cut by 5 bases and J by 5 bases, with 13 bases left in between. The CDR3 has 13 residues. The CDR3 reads CASSTWTIHEQYF. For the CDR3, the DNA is TGTGCCAGCAGTACCTGGACAATCCACGAGCAGTACTTC.

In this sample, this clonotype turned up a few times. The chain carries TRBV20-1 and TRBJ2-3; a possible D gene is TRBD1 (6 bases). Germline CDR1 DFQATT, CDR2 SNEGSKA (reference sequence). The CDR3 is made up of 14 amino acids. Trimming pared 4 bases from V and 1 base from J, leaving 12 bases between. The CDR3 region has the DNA TGCAGTGCTATACAGGGTTTAGGCACAGATACGCAGTATTTT. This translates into CSAIQGLGTDTQYF.

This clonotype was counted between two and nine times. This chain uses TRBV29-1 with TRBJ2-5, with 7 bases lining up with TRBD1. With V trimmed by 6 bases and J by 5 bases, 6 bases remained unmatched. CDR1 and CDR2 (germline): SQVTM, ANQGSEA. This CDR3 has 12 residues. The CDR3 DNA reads TGCAGCGTCCAACAGGGGCAGGAGACCCAGTACTTC. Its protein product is CSVQQGQETQYF.

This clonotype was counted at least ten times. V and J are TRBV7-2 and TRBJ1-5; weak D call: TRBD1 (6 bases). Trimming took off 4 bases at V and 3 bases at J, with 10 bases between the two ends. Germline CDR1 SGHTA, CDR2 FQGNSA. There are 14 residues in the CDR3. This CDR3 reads CASSSEGVNQPQHF. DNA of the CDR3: TGTGCCAGCAGCTCCGAGGGGGTCAATCAGCCCCAGCATTTT.

CDR3 in DNA: TGTGCCACCGGACTGGACAGGCGCGCGGAACCCCAGCATTTT. Its protein product is CATGLDRRAEPQHF. V and J are TRBV10-3 and TRBJ1-5, with 7 bases matching TRBD1. The CDR3 spans 14 residues. CDR1 ENHRY and CDR2 SYGVKD come from the germline V gene. V lost 10 bases and J lost 10; bases outside the gene matches: 16.

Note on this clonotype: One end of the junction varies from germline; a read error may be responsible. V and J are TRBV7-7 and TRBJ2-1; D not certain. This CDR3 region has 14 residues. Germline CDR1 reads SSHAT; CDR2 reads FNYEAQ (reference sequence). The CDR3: CASSLDQEGHEQFF. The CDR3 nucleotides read TGTGCTAGCAGCTTAGATCAGGAAGGCCATGAGCAGTTCTTC.

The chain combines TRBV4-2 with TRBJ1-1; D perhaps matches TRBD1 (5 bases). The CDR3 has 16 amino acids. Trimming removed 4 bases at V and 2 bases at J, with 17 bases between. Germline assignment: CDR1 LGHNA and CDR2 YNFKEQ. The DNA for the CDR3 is TGTGCCAGCAGCCTCTCGTTGGGGGTGGGAAACACTGAAGCTTTCTTT. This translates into CASSLSLGVGNTEAFF.

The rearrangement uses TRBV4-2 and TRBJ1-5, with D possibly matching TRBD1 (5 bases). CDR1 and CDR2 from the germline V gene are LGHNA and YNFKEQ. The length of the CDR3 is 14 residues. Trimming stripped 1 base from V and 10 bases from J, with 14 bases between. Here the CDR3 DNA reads TGTGCCAGCAGCCAAGGGGGCAAAGGAAATCCCCAGCATTTT. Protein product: CASSQGGKGNPQHF.

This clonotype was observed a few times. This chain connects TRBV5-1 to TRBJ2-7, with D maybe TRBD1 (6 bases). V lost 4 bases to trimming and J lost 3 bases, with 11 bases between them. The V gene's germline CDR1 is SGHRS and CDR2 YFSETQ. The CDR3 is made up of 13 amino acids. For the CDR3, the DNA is TGCGCCAGCAGCACCGGGACACGCTACGAGCAGTACTTC. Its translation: CASSTGTRYEQYF.

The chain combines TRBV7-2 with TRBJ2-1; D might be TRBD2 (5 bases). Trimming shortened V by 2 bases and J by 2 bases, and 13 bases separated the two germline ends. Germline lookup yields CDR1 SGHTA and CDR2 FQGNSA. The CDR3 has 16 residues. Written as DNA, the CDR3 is TGTGCCAGCAGCTTATTTCGGGGTGATACCTACAATGAGCAGTTCTTC. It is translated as CASSLFRGDTYNEQFF.

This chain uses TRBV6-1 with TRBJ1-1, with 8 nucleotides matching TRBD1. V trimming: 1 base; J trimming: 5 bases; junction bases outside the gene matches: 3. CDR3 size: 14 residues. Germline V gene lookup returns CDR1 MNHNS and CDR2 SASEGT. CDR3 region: CASSEDRGRTEAFF. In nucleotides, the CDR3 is TGTGCCAGCAGTGAAGACAGGGGGAGGACTGAAGCTTTCTTT.